Presented here are 6 T cell receptor beta chains from one specimen sequenced in a study of T cell responses to AZD1222 COVID-19 vaccine. Method: immunoSEQ multiplex PCR; TCRdb's copy keeps in-frame clones and lacks some. The data show 150,000 to 200,000 clones, more than 80% seen once. The sequences come from peripheral blood, collected on day 0 of AZD1222 vaccination. The receptors here all came from an adult in good health.

CDR3 nucleotides: TGTGCCAGCTCCCGCGACGGTGGAAACTCCTACGAGCAGTACTTC. It encodes CASSRDGGNSYEQYF. The chain is built from TRBV9 and TRBJ2-7; D uncertain. The CDR3 contains 15 residues. The V end lost 7 bases, the J end lost 0 bases, and 17 bases lay between the germline ends. Germline CDR1 is SGDLS and CDR2 is YYNGEE. Complete variable domain (other parts from reference TRBV9 and TRBJ2-7): DSGVTQTPKHLITATGQRVTLRCSPRSGDLSVYWYQQSLDQGLQFLIQYYNGEERAKGNILERFSAQQFPDLHSELNLSSLELGDSALYFCASSRDGGNSYEQYFGPGTRLTVT.

The chain has TRBV27 and TRBJ1-1; 7 bases match TRBD1. The CDR3 is 14 amino acids. With 6 bases clipped from V and 2 bases from J, the junction kept 6 bases outside the gene matches. Germline CDR1 is MNHEY and CDR2 is SMNVEV (reference sequence). The CDR3 region has the DNA TGTGCCAGCAGCCATCGGGACAGAAACACTGAAGCTTTCTTT. Its protein is CASSHRDRNTEAFF.

The V and J genes are TRBV24-1 and TRBJ2-7, with D perhaps matching TRBD1 (5 bases). The CDR3 sequence is 15 residues long. V was pared by 3 bases and J by 2 bases, with 13 bases between. Germline V gene sequence: CDR1 KGHDR, CDR2 SFDVKD. The CDR3 sequence: CATSDDAQAPYEQYF. CDR3 sequence (DNA): TGTGCCACCAGTGATGACGCACAGGCCCCCTACGAGCAGTACTTC.

The table lists this clone with a count of one. This chain joins TRBV9 and TRBJ1-3; D is uncertain. Between the trimmed V and J ends, which lost 0 bases and 0 bases, there was a span of 10 bases. The CDR3 loop spans 16 amino acids. The germline CDR1 and CDR2 sequences are SGDLS and YYNGEE. As DNA, the CDR3 is TGTGCCAGCAGCGTAGGCCCCCCCACCTCTGGAAACACCATATATTTT. This encodes CASSVGPPTSGNTIYF.

This rearrangement joins TRBV19 to TRBJ2-5; TRBD2 aligns across 7 bases. The germline V gene has CDR1 LNHDA and CDR2 SQIVND (reference sequence). With 6 bases clipped from V and 5 bases from J, the junction kept 6 bases outside the gene matches. CDR3 size: 13 residues. CDR3 amino acids: CASSSGVRETQYF. Written as DNA, the CDR3 is TGTGCCAGTAGCAGCGGGGTCCGGGAGACCCAGTACTTC.

About this clone: One end of the junction does not line up with germline, which may come from a read error. The chain combines TRBV30 with TRBJ1-2; TRBD1 matches 9 bases. Germline V gene data show CDR1 as GTSNPN and CDR2 as SVGIG (reference sequence). This CDR3 contains 17 residues. The CDR3 region is CAWSPGQGTASKYGYTF. Here the CDR3 DNA reads TGTGCCTGGAGTCCGGGACAGGGAACGGCATCTAAATATGGCTACACCTTC.